The 15 T cell receptor beta chains below were found in one sample sequenced in a study of T cell changes during pregnancy in multiple sclerosis. TCRdb's copy holds only in-frame clones and misses some; the assay was immunoSEQ multiplex PCR. The repertoire holds 56,000 or so clones, with just over 90% as singletons. This material consisted of peripheral blood, taken in the first trimester of pregnancy. The source is a female donor in good health, enrolled as a control in a pregnancy study.

The chain is built from TRBV19 and TRBJ1-1; no clear D gene. Germline values: CDR1 LNHDA, CDR2 SQIVND (reference sequence). The CDR3 loop spans 13 amino acids. The ends were cut back, 9 bases at V and 5 bases at J, with 16 bases in the middle. CDR3 sequence reads: CASLRPEATEAFF. As DNA, the CDR3 is TGTGCCAGCCTGAGGCCGGAGGCGACTGAAGCTTTCTTT.

The chain couples TRBV9 to TRBJ2-7; 7 bases line up with TRBD2. CDR1 and CDR2 from the germline V gene are SGDLS and YYNGEE. Trimming at V came to 4 bases and at J to 0 bases, leaving 7 bases not matched to a gene. This CDR3 contains 15 residues. DNA for the CDR3: TGTGCCAGCAGCCGCCTAGCGGCGAGCTCCTACGAGCAGTACTTC. Translated, it gives CASSRLAASSYEQYF.

This clone was seen a single time. As DNA, the CDR3 is TGTGCCAGCAGTGAATCCAGGGGGCCTGGAAACACCATATATTTT. It codes for CASSESRGPGNTIYF. The J gene is TRBJ1-3, the V gene TRBV6-1; 8 nucleotides agree with TRBD1. J lost 2 bases, V lost 2 bases, and 2 bases had no gene match. Per the germline V gene, CDR1 is MNHNS and CDR2 is SASEGT. This CDR3 has 15 amino acids.

This clone was detected only a few times. The CDR3 sequence is CASSSMQLAGSYNEQFF. In nucleotides, the CDR3 is TGTGCCAGTAGTTCCATGCAACTAGCGGGGAGTTACAATGAGCAGTTCTTC. The chain joins TRBV19 to TRBJ2-1; 10 bases fit TRBD2. Germline assignment: CDR1 LNHDA and CDR2 SQIVND (reference sequence). The CDR3 contains 17 residues. After removal of 5 bases from V and 4 bases from J, the junction contained 11 bases not matched to a gene.

The table lists this clone with a count of one. V and J are TRBV11-2 and TRBJ1-4; 8 bases line up with TRBD1. Germline CDR1 reads SGHAT; CDR2 reads FQNNGV. V was pared by 5 bases and J by 7 bases, with 9 bases of the junction left unmatched. The CDR3 runs to 15 residues. CDR3 loop: CASSLRQGSIEKLFF. In DNA form, the CDR3 reads TGTGCCAGCAGCCTTAGACAGGGGTCTATTGAAAAACTGTTTTTT.

This chain uses TRBV28 with TRBJ1-5, with no clear D. This CDR3 is 14 amino acids long. V gave up 3 bases and J gave up 3 bases, with 9 bases separating them. CDR1 is MDHEN, CDR2 SYDVKM, per germline. CDR3 coding DNA: TGTGCCAGCAGTTTGTCCGGGAACAATCAGCCCCAGCATTTT. Translation gives CASSLSGNNQPQHF.

The chain joins TRBV30 to TRBJ1-5; D unresolved. V was shortened by 0 bases and J by 7 bases, with 7 bases between the two germline ends. The germline gives CDR1 GTSNPN, CDR2 SVGIG (reference sequence). The CDR3 contains 12 residues. The CDR3 DNA sequence: TGTGCCTGGAGTGTGGGAGGGCAGCCCCAGCATTTT. Translated, it gives CAWSVGGQPQHF. The full variable domain, its missing parts supplied by reference TRBV30 and TRBJ1-5, is SQTIHQWPATLVQPVGSPLSLECTVEGTSNPNLYWYRQAAGRGLQLLFYSVGIGQISSEVPQNLSASRPQDRQFILSSKKLLLSDSGFYLCAWSVGGQPQHFGDGTRLSIL.

This chain links TRBV10-1 with TRBJ2-1; D is perhaps TRBD2 (6 bases). Germline loops: CDR1 WNHNN, CDR2 SYGVQD (reference sequence). This CDR3 is built from 16 residues. Trimming pared 7 bases from V and 5 bases from J, leaving 21 bases between. The CDR3 region is CASKVGSSRGDNEQFF. The CDR3, as DNA: TGCGCCAGCAAGGTAGGGAGTTCGCGGGGCGACAATGAGCAGTTCTTC.

This clone was counted once. The V call is TRBV7-9, the J call TRBJ1-5, with unresolved D. The CDR3 has 16 amino acids. Germline values: CDR1 SEHNR, CDR2 FQNEAQ (reference sequence). V was trimmed by 1 base and J by 0 bases, leaving 10 bases between them. The CDR3 coding sequence is TGTGCCAGCAGCTTAGTCAGAGGATATAGCAATCAGCCCCAGCATTTT. Translating gives CASSLVRGYSNQPQHF.

This clone has only one observation. The chain is built from TRBV9 and TRBJ1-2; TRBD1 is a possible D gene (5 bases). The CDR3 is 14 amino acids. The V and J ends lost 6 bases and 2 bases respectively, with 14 bases between them. Germline CDR1 SGDLS, CDR2 YYNGEE. The CDR3: CASNLGGNNYGYTF. The CDR3 bases are TGTGCCAGCAACTTGGGGGGGAACAACTATGGCTACACCTTC.

This chain connects TRBV11-2 to TRBJ1-3; D not certain. CDR1 and CDR2 (germline): SGHAT, FQNNGV. V gave up 6 bases and J gave up 0 bases, with 12 bases separating them. CDR3 length equals 15 residues. CDR3 nucleotides: TGTGCCAGCAGTACCCACACCCGCTCTGGAAACACCATATATTTT. Translated, it gives CASSTHTRSGNTIYF.

V gene TRBV10-1 combines with J gene TRBJ2-3; D unclear. The CDR3 length is 15 residues. Deletions cut 4 bases from V and 0 bases from J, with 11 bases between. The germline CDR1 and CDR2 sequences are WNHNN and SYGVQD (reference sequence). The CDR3 DNA reads TGCGCCAGCAGTGGAGGAGACGCTAGCACAGATACGCAGTATTTT. This translates into CASSGGDASTDTQYF.

This chain links TRBV2 with TRBJ1-2; the D is unclear. The length of the CDR3 is 11 residues. The V gene lost 4 bases and the J gene lost 4 bases, with 4 bases spanning the gap. Germline V lookup: CDR1 SNHLY, CDR2 FYNNEI. The CDR3 is CASSVGYGYTF. The CDR3 DNA is TGTGCCAGCAGTGTCGGCTATGGCTACACCTTC.

The chain carries TRBV7-9 and TRBJ2-1; 9 bases match TRBD2. V lost 1 base to trimming and J lost 2 bases; unmatched junction nucleotides: 9. Germline CDR1 reads SEHNR; CDR2 reads FQNEAQ (reference sequence). CDR3 size: 18 residues. The CDR3 DNA follows: TGTGCCAGCAGCTTAGGGGGGCTAGCGGGAAAGACCTACAATGAGCAGTTCTTC. Its protein product is CASSLGGLAGKTYNEQFF.

This chain links TRBV28 with TRBJ2-7, with 16 positions matching TRBD2. The V segment lost 5 bases and the J segment 2 bases; nucleotides outside the gene matches: 12. Germline V gene sequence: CDR1 MDHEN, CDR2 SYDVKM. The CDR3 sequence is 19 residues long. This chain's CDR3 is CASSPSLTGTSGRAYEQYF. As DNA, the CDR3 is TGTGCCAGCAGTCCCTCCCTTACCGGGACTAGCGGGAGGGCCTACGAGCAGTACTTC.